This is a list of T cell receptor beta chains from one sample in a study of chemoradiotherapy in HPV16-positive cancers. Generated by immunoSEQ multiplex PCR, the TCRdb table keeps only in-frame clones and is missing some. The data hold roughly 20,000 clones, with over 65% observed a single time. Sample: blood, taken from a patient who underwent chemoradiotherapy. These receptors were taken from a human donor with HPV-associated anogenital cancer. The CDR3 runs from the conserved cysteine through the conserved F or W. D genes are given only for firm matches. The size entry is marked missing in some rows and otherwise reads once, few, many or a size class.

NA NA TRBJ1-2 TRBV29-1 CSVDPGAGYGYTF TGCAGCGTTGACCCGGGTGCTGGGTATGGCTACACCTTC
NA NA TRBJ2-2 TRBV7-9 CASSSPTPNTGELFF TGTGCCAGCAGCTCCCCGACCCCGAACACCGGGGAGCTGTTTTTT
NA NA TRBJ2-6 TRBV4-1 CASSQSRHFSGANVLTF TGCGCCAGCAGCCAAAGCAGACATTTCTCTGGGGCCAACGTCCTGACTTTC
NA NA TRBJ1-2 TRBV6-6 CASDGYTF TGTGCCAGCGATGGCTACACCTTC
NA NA TRBJ2-7 TRBV6-1 CASRGHPTGPYEQYF TGTGCCAGCAGAGGACACCCAACGGGACCCTACGAGCAGTACTTC
NA NA TRBJ2-1 TRBV7-6 CASTLGGEVNEQFF TGTGCCAGCACTCTTGGTGGGGAGGTGAATGAGCAGTTCTTC
NA NA TRBJ1-5 TRBV28 CASKQGLDQPQHF TGTGCCAGCAAGCAGGGTTTGGATCAGCCCCAGCATTTT
NA TRBD1 TRBJ1-4 TRBV5-5 CASSWGQGVGATNEKLFF TGTGCCAGCAGCTGGGGACAGGGGGTTGGGGCAACTAATGAAAAACTGTTTTTT
NA NA TRBJ2-1 TRBV7-9 CASVMSLGQFF TGTGCCAGCGTCATGAGTTTAGGGCAGTTCTTC
NA NA TRBJ2-2 TRBV7-2 CASRPSAGELFF TGTGCCAGCAGGCCGAGTGCCGGGGAGCTGTTTTTT
NA TRBD2 TRBJ2-7 TRBV7-2 CASSLTSGGEQYF TGTGCCAGCAGCTTAACTAGCGGGGGTGAGCAGTACTTC
NA TRBD1 TRBJ1-2 TRBV7-9 CASSLEPRGVYGYTF TGTGCCAGCAGCTTAGAACCCAGGGGGGTCTATGGCTACACCTTC
NA NA TRBJ2-6 TRBV18 CASSRQYSGANVLTF TGTGCCAGCTCCCGACAGTACTCTGGGGCCAACGTCCTGACTTTC
NA TRBD2 TRBJ2-5 TRBV5-8 CASSFLRGVAGDQETQYF TGTGCCAGCAGCTTTCTTAGGGGGGTAGCGGGGGACCAAGAGACCCAGTACTTC
NA TRBD1 TRBJ2-3 TRBV14 CASRPTWQGESDTQYF TGTGCCAGCAGACCGACTTGGCAGGGGGAATCAGATACGCAGTATTTT
few NA TRBJ1-5 TRBV19 CASSPVGLSNQPQHF TGTGCCAGTAGTCCAGTGGGATTAAGCAATCAGCCCCAGCATTTT
NA NA TRBJ2-7 TRBV11-2 CASSLGVDSSYEQYF TGTGCCAGCAGCTTAGGGGTCGACAGCTCCTACGAGCAGTACTTC
NA NA TRBJ2-2 TRBV5-4 CASSLEPNTGELFF TGTGCCAGCAGCTTGGAACCGAACACCGGGGAGCTGTTTTTT
NA TRBD1 TRBJ1-6 TRBV6-5 CASRPGQSTNSPLHF TGTGCCAGCAGGCCGGGACAGAGTACTAATTCACCCCTCCACTTT
NA NA TRBJ1-2 TRBV5-1 CASSLTTEGAYGYTF TGCGCCAGCAGCTTGACTACGGAAGGGGCCTATGGCTACACCTTC
NA NA TRBJ2-7 TRBV7-6 CASSLAEENYEQYF TGTGCCAGCAGCTTAGCTGAGGAGAACTACGAGCAGTACTTC
NA NA TRBJ2-2 TRBV10-3 CAISESNSGDGELFF TGTGCCATCAGTGAGTCGAACAGTGGGGACGGGGAGCTGTTTTTT
NA TRBD1 TRBJ1-4 TRBV5-1 CASSGQGAMGNEKLFF TGCGCCAGCAGTGGACAGGGGGCCATGGGTAATGAAAAACTGTTTTTT
few NA TRBJ1-6 TRBV2 CASSEAGTGSSPLHF TGTGCCAGCAGTGAAGCAGGAACAGGATCGTCACCCCTCCACTTT
NA NA TRBJ1-4 TRBV10-1 CASSEMLRREEKLFF TGCGCCAGCAGTGAAATGTTAAGGAGGGAGGAAAAACTGTTTTTT
once NA TRBJ1-3 TRBV7-9 CASSFYTVISGNTIYF TGTGCCAGCAGCTTCTATACAGTCATCTCTGGAAACACCATATATTTT
NA NA TRBJ2-3 TRBV5-4 CASSPDVVAVTTDTQYF TGTGCCAGCAGCCCGGACGTGGTAGCTGTTACCACAGATACGCAGTATTTT
NA NA TRBJ1-2 TRBV5-8 CASSLILRNYGYTF TGTGCCAGCAGCTTGATTCTGAGAAACTATGGCTACACCTTC
NA TRBD2 TRBJ2-1 TRBV7-2 CASSLATSGVNEQFF TGTGCCAGCAGCTTAGCGACTAGCGGGGTCAATGAGCAGTTCTTC
NA NA TRBJ2-2 TRBV18 CASSPSQTGELFF TGTGCCAGCTCACCAAGCCAGACCGGGGAGCTGTTTTTT
NA NA TRBJ2-3 TRBV4-3 CASSRLDSSDTQYF TGCGCCAGCAGCCGTCTTGATAGCTCAGATACGCAGTATTTT
NA NA TRBJ1-1 TRBV7-2 CASSLPQGNEAFF TGTGCCAGCAGCTTACCCCAGGGGAATGAAGCTTTCTTT
NA NA TRBJ2-1 TRBV19 CASRSSVRYNEQFF TGTGCCAGTAGGTCGTCGGTACGGTACAATGAGCAGTTCTTC
NA NA TRBJ2-2 TRBV7-2 CASSSRQTYGELFF TGTGCCAGCAGCAGCCGACAAACATACGGGGAGCTGTTTTTT
NA NA TRBJ2-7 TRBV23-1 CASSLCTPNYEQYF TGCGCCAGCAGTCTATGCACACCGAACTACGAGCAGTACTTC
NA TRBD1 TRBJ2-4 TRBV6-4 CASSQTGVGIQYF TGTGCCAGCAGTCAGACAGGGGTGGGCATTCAGTACTTC
NA NA TRBJ1-5 TRBV10-3 CAISEAASNEAGDQPQHF TGTGCCATCAGTGAGGCGGCGTCTAACGAGGCGGGGGATCAGCCCCAGCATTTT
once NA TRBJ2-3 TRBV5-6 CASSLALAVDTQYF TGTGCCAGCAGCTTGGCCTTGGCGGTAGATACGCAGTATTTT
NA NA TRBJ2-3 TRBV5-1 CASSPGFGDTQYF TGCGCCAGCAGCCCAGGGTTTGGAGATACGCAGTATTTT
NA NA TRBJ1-1 TRBV7-6 CASSFGGSSTEAFF TGTGCCAGCAGCTTCGGGGGTTCGAGCACTGAAGCTTTCTTT
NA TRBD2 TRBJ2-1 TRBV7-8 CASSVTSSGDYNEQFF TGTGCCAGCAGCGTAACTTCTAGCGGTGATTACAATGAGCAGTTCTTC
NA NA TRBJ1-6 TRBV10-3 CAISESKGNSPLHF TGTGCCATCAGTGAGTCGAAGGGCAATTCACCCCTCCACTTT